Following are 5 T cell receptor beta chains from one sample sequenced in a study of blood T cell repertoires in COVID-19. This table comes from immunoSEQ multiplex PCR, and its TCRdb copy is limited to in-frame clones, with some not included. This sample has roughly 100,000 clones; roughly 80% occur once, and the top ten carry approximately 3.4%. Sequences were obtained from peripheral blood. The receptors stem from an elderly woman with active or convalescent COVID-19.

V and J are TRBV5-1 and TRBJ2-6; the match to TRBD1 covers 8 bases. The V segment lost 2 bases and the J segment 0 bases; nucleotides outside the gene matches: 4. The germline V gene has CDR1 SGHRS and CDR2 YFSETQ. This CDR3 is built from 17 residues. The CDR3 nucleotides are TGCGCCAGCAGCTTATCACAGGGGGTCTCTGGGGCCAACGTCCTGACTTTC. It encodes CASSLSQGVSGANVLTF.

V usage is TRBV4-1 and J usage is TRBJ1-1; 8 bases align to TRBD1. This CDR3 comprises 15 residues. The J segment lost 3 bases and the V segment lost 10 bases, leaving 13 bases of the junction unmatched. Germline CDR1 MGHRA, CDR2 YSYEKL. The CDR3 loop reads CATRYRGMEHTEAFF. In DNA, the CDR3 is TGCGCCACACGATACAGGGGGATGGAGCACACTGAAGCTTTCTTT.

The chain employs TRBV24-1 and TRBJ2-5, with 8 bases aligning to TRBD1. V gave up 6 bases and J gave up 2 bases; unmatched junction bases: 7. The CDR3 sequence is 15 residues long. Germline V gives CDR1 KGHDR, CDR2 SFDVKD. The CDR3 sequence is CATSLTGGYQETQYF. CDR3 sequence (DNA): TGTGCCACCAGTCTCACAGGGGGTTATCAAGAGACCCAGTACTTC.

The chain employs TRBV5-1 and TRBJ1-4, with D maybe TRBD1 (6 bases). The germline CDR1 and CDR2 sequences are SGHRS and YFSETQ. This CDR3 contains 14 residues. V dropped 4 bases and J dropped 3 bases, with 10 bases sitting between them. The CDR3 region is CASSGQSPNEKLFF. CDR3 coding DNA: TGCGCCAGCAGCGGACAGAGCCCTAATGAAAAACTGTTTTTT.

This chain connects TRBV25-1 to TRBJ2-4; D may be TRBD1 (6 bases). This CDR3 is 13 amino acids long. Germline values: CDR1 MGHDK, CDR2 SYGVNS. Trimming cost V 6 bases and J 5 bases, with 11 bases left between them. CDR3 loop: CASRDSLENIQYF. The CDR3 DNA is TGTGCCAGCAGGGACAGTCTGGAAAACATTCAGTACTTC.